One sample yielded the 10 T cell receptor beta chains listed below, sequenced in a study of human T cells and chemical hapten exposure. Using its own MiXCR run on the RACE reads, TCRdb lists one record per CDR3 protein. The table lists over 85,000 distinct CDR3 sequences, roughly an eighth of them singletons, with over 2% in the top ten. Time point of the sample: patch test 1, 2 weeks after DPC sensitization. The treatment was: therapeutic diphenylcyclopropenone sensitization with weekly scalp DPC. Sample: whole blood, taken in connection with sensitization to the hapten diphenylcyclopropenone (DPC). These receptors came from a woman between 35 and 50 years old with alopecia areata. Some clones in this sample may be carry-over from other donors' samples.

This clonotype was seen more than once but under ten times. V and J are TRBV18 and TRBJ2-7; no reliable D call. The V and J ends lost 2 bases and 4 bases respectively, with 18 bases between them. The V gene's germline CDR1 is KGHSH and CDR2 LQKENI. CDR3 length equals 16 residues. The CDR3, as DNA: TGTGCCAGCTCACCAACGGCCCAGACCATGGTATACGAGCAGTACTTC. Translated: CASSPTAQTMVYEQYF.

In its sample, this clonotype was seen a few times. This sequence joins TRBV7-2 and TRBJ2-7; TRBD2 might be the D (7 bases). V was cut by 5 bases and J by 5 bases, with 13 bases left in between. Germline V gives CDR1 SGHTA, CDR2 FQGNSA. The CDR3 is 13 amino acids. The CDR3 nucleotides read TGTGCCAGCAGCCCACGGGGGGCCGACGAGCAGTACTTC. This sequence encodes CASSPRGADEQYF.

V gene TRBV20-1 combines with J gene TRBJ2-4; D is possibly TRBD1 or TRBD2 (6 bases each). Trimming left V 6 bases short and J 7 bases short, with 19 bases between. The CDR3 is 14 amino acids. The germline gives CDR1 DFQATT, CDR2 SNEGSKA (reference sequence). CDR3 nucleotide sequence: TGCAGTGCCAGTCAGGGGACTCCCACTAACATTCAGTACTTC. Encoded protein: CSASQGTPTNIQYF.

To note about this clonotype: The junction departs from the called germline gene at one end, perhaps through a read error. The V call is TRBV6-2 or TRBV6-3, the J call TRBJ2-1, with D tentatively TRBD1 (5 bases). The CDR3 covers 16 residues. Germline V gives CDR1 MNHEY, CDR2 SVGEGT. CDR3 sequence: CASSRWRQPSYNEQLF. The CDR3 nucleotides are TGTGCCAGCAGCCGATGGCGACAGCCTTCCTACAATGAGCAGCTCTTC.

This rearrangement joins TRBV7-2 to TRBJ1-2; D gene ambiguous. The CDR3 is made up of 13 amino acids. With 0 bases removed from V and 3 bases from J, the gap between germline ends came to 5 bases. CDR1 SGHTA and CDR2 FQGNSA come from the germline V gene. CDR3 sequence: CASSLAGHYGYTF. The CDR3 region has the DNA TGTGCCAGCAGCTTAGCAGGTCACTATGGCTACACCTTC.

This clonotype was seen a few times. The chain combines TRBV6-1 with TRBJ2-2; TRBD1 agrees at 7 bases. This CDR3 is built from 17 residues. Germline CDR1 reads MNHNS; CDR2 reads SASEGT. Trimming at V came to 3 bases and at J to 2 bases, leaving 9 bases not matched to a gene. The CDR3 DNA is TGTGCCAGCAGTGACGCCCCGGGACAGATAAACACCGGGGAGCTGTTTTTT. This sequence encodes CASSDAPGQINTGELFF.

This clonotype was seen repeatedly, ten times or more. The chain recombines TRBV15 with TRBJ1-6; 7 bases align to TRBD1. The germline gives CDR1 LNHNV, CDR2 YYDKDF (reference sequence). Trimming cost V 2 bases and J 15 bases; bases outside gene matches: 4. The CDR3 length is 12 residues. CDR3 protein: CATSRTGDLLHF. Here the CDR3 DNA reads TGTGCCACCAGCAGAACAGGGGACCTCCTCCACTTT.

This clonotype has more than one count but fewer than ten. The chain carries TRBV28 and TRBJ1-5; 7 bases are shared with TRBD1. Trimming at V came to 4 bases and at J to 2 bases, leaving 11 bases not matched to a gene. This CDR3 has 17 amino acids. CDR1 MDHEN and CDR2 SYDVKM come from the germline V gene. The CDR3 loop reads CASSSPPYRGGNQPQHF. The CDR3 region has the DNA TGTGCCAGCAGTTCGCCTCCCTACAGGGGTGGCAATCAGCCCCAGCATTTT.

The sample holds a few counts of this clonotype. The gene calls are TRBV29-1 and TRBJ2-2; possible D gene TRBD1, 5 bases. V was clipped by 2 bases and J by 2 bases, with 6 bases between them. The CDR3 runs 13 residues. Germline CDR1 SQVTM, CDR2 ANQGSEA. CDR3 loop: CSVEQGNTGELFF. The CDR3 DNA sequence: TGCAGCGTTGAACAGGGCAACACCGGGGAGCTGTTTTTT.

The table lists this clonotype with a few counts. The rearrangement uses TRBV24-1 and TRBJ2-7; no firm D call. The germline gives CDR1 KGHDR, CDR2 SFDVKD. V lost 3 bases to trimming and J lost 1 base, with 6 bases between them. The CDR3 length is 13 residues. The CDR3 reads CATSDQVSYEQYF. For the CDR3, the DNA is TGTGCCACCAGTGATCAGGTTTCCTACGAGCAGTACTTC.